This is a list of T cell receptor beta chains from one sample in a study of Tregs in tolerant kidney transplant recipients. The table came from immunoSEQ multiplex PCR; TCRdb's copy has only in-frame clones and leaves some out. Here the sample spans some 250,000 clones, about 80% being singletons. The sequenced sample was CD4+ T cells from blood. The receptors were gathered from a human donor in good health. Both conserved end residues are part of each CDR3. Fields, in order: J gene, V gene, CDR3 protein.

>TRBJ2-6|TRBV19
CASSIDSGRGPGANVLTF
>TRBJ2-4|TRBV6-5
CASSPPGVKNIQYF
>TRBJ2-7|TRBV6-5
CASGADRRAYEQYF
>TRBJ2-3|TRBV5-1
CASILQDLRTDTQYF
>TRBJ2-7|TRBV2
CASRDEGYEQYF
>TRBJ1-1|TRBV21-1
CASSKSRFLNTEAFF
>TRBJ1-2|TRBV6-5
CASSENVNYGYTF
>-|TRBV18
CASSPTSTGGLYEQYF
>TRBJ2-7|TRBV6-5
CASSYDGAGGAYEQYF
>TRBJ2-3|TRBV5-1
CASSLAGTRPEDTQYF
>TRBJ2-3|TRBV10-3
CAISERQDTDTQYF
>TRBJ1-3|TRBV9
CASSVQGRPGNTIYF
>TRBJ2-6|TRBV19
CASSIRVGANVLTF
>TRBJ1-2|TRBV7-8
CASSLGSNFYGYTF
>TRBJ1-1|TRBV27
CASQGRGGTEAFF
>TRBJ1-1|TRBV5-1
CASRVLDMNTEAFF
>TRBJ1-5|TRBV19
CASSHAQGVNQPQHF
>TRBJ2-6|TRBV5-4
CASRAGGSLSGANVLTF
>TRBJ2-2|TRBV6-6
CASSYFQGSTGELFF
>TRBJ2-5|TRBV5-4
CASSLAPRAGRETQYF